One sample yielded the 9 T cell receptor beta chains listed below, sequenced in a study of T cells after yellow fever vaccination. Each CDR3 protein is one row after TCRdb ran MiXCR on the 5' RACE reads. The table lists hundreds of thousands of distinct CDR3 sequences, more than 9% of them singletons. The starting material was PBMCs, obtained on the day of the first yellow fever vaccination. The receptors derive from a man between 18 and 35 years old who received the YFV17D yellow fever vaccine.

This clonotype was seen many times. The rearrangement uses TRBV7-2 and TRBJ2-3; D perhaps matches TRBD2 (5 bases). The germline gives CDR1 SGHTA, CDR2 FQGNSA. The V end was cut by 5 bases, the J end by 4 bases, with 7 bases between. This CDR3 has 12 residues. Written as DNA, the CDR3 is TGTGCCAGCAGCGACTACGCAGATACGCAGTATTTT. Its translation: CASSDYADTQYF.

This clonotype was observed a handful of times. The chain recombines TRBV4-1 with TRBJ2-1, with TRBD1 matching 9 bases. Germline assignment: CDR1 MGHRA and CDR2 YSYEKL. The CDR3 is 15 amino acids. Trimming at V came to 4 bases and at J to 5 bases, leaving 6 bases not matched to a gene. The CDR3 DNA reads TGCGCCAGCAGCCCGGGACAGGGTCCCAACAATGAGCAGTTCTTC. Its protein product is CASSPGQGPNNEQFF.

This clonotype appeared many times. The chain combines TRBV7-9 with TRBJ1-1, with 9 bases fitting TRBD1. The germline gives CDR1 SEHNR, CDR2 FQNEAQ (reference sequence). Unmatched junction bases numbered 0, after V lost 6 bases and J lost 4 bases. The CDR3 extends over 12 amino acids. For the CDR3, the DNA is TGTGCCAGCAGGGGACAGGGCACTGAAGCTTTCTTT. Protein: CASRGQGTEAFF.

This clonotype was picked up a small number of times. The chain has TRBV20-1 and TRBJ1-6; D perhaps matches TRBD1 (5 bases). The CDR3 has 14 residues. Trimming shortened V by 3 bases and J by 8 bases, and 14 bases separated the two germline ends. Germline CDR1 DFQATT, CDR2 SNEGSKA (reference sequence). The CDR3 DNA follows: TGCAGTGCTAGTGGCCAGGGAGGTTATTCACCCCTCCACTTT. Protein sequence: CSASGQGGYSPLHF.

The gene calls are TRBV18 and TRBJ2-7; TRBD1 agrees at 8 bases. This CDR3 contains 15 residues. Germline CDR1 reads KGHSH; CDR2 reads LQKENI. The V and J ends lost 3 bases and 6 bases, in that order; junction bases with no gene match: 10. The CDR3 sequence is CASSPAQGALFEQYF. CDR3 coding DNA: TGTGCCAGCTCACCGGCGCAGGGGGCGCTTTTCGAGCAGTACTTC.

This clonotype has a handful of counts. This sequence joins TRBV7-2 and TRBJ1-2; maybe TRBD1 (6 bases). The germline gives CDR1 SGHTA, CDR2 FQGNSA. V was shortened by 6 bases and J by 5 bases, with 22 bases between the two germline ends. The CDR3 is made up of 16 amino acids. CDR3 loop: CASRPKTLDRSYGYTF. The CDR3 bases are TGTGCCAGCAGGCCAAAAACGCTCGACAGGAGTTATGGCTACACCTTC.

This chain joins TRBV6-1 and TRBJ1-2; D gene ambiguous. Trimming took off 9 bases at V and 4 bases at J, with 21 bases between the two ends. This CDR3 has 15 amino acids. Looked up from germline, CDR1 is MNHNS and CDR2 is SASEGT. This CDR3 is CASESGGRSVYGYTF. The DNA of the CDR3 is TGTGCCAGTGAGTCGGGAGGCAGGTCGGTCTATGGCTACACCTTC.

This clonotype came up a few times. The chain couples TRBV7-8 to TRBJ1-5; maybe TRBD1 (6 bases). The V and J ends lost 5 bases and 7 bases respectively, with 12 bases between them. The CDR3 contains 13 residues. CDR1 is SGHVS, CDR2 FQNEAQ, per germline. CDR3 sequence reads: CASSVRGTQPQHF. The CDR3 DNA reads TGTGCCAGCAGCGTCCGGGGGACACAGCCCCAGCATTTT.

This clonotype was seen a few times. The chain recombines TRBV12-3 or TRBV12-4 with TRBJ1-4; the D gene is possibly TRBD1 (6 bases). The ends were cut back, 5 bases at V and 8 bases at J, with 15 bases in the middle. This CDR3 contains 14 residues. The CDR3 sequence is CASSIHRAGEKLFF. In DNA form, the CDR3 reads TGTGCCAGCAGTATCCACAGGGCGGGGGAAAAACTGTTTTTT.